The next 12 T cell receptor beta chains were all read from a single sample in a study of monozygotic twins with inflammatory bowel disease. One entry per CDR3 protein, without DNA, is what TCRdb gives after re-calling the 5' RACE reads. The table for this sample gives some 150,000 distinct CDR3 sequences. Sequencing was performed on blood. All receptors come from a human donor with ulcerative colitis or Crohn's disease, or a healthy co-twin of an affected twin (not recorded which).

V gene TRBV6-1 combines with J gene TRBJ1-2; TCRdb picks TRBD1, but there is no DNA to check that call. The germline V gene has CDR1 MNHNS and CDR2 SASEGT. The length of the CDR3 is 12 residues. The CDR3 loop reads CARGEGASGYTF.

V gene TRBV5-1 combines with J gene TRBJ2-5; TCRdb selects TRBD1, and the lack of DNA leaves this call unchecked. Germline V gene sequence: CDR1 SGHRS, CDR2 YFSETQ. This CDR3 contains 13 residues. The CDR3 loop is CASSYGQPETQYF.

This chain links TRBV5-1 with TRBJ2-2; the TCRdb call, TRBD1, lacks DNA for checking. CDR3 length: 15 residues. Germline-derived CDR1 and CDR2 are SGHRS and YFSETQ. This CDR3 is CASSLTGVDTGELFF.

The gene calls are TRBV7-9 and TRBJ2-1. Germline loops: CDR1 SEHNR, CDR2 FQNEAQ (reference sequence). The CDR3 is 12 residues long. The CDR3 here is CASSLVGLEQFF. Combining the CDR3 with reference TRBV7-9 and TRBJ2-1 gives the whole variable domain DTGVSQNPRHKITKRGQNVTFRCDPISEHNRLYWYRQTLGQGPEFLTYFQNEAQLEKSRLLSDRFSAERPKGSFSTLEIQRTEQGDSAMYLCASSLVGLEQFFGPGTRLTVL.

The genes are TRBV11-3 and TRBJ2-5; no DNA is available, so the TRBD1 call from TCRdb remains unchecked. Germline V gives CDR1 SGHNT, CDR2 YENEEA. This CDR3 is 16 amino acids long. The CDR3 sequence is CASSFSTAALRETQYF. The whole variable domain, remainder taken from reference TRBV11-3 and TRBJ2-5, is EAGVVQSPRYKIIEKKQPVAFWCNPISGHNTLYWYLQNLGQGPELLIRYENEEAVDDSQLPKDRFSAERLKGVDSTLKIQPAELGDSAVYLCASSFSTAALRETQYFGPGTRLLVL.

The chain has TRBV5-1 and TRBJ2-5. The germline V gene encodes CDR1 SGHRS and CDR2 YFSETQ. The CDR3 length is 14 residues. The chain's CDR3 is CASRPTTVEETQYF.

The rearrangement joins TRBV11-2 to TRBJ2-3; TCRdb's D call of TRBD2 is untestable without DNA. CDR1 and CDR2 from the germline V gene are SGHAT and FQNNGV. The CDR3 has 20 residues. This chain's CDR3 is CASSLGGPSGRAAVADTQYF. The variable domain in full, completed from reference TRBV11-2 and TRBJ2-3, reads EAGVAQSPRYKIIEKRQSVAFWCNPISGHATLYWYQQILGQGPKLLIQFQNNGVVDDSQLPKDRFSAERLKGVDSTLKIQPAKLEDSAVYLCASSLGGPSGRAAVADTQYFGPGTRLTVL.

The V and J genes are TRBV7-8 and TRBJ2-1; the D call from TCRdb, TRBD2, cannot be confirmed without DNA. Germline V gene data show CDR1 as SGHVS and CDR2 as FQNEAQ. There are 15 residues in the CDR3. This CDR3 is CASSSTRLADNEQFF.

J is TRBJ2-7 and V is TRBV5-6; with no DNA, the TCRdb D assignment of TRBD2 cannot be verified. In germline, CDR1 is SGHDT, CDR2 YYEEEE. The CDR3 totals 15 residues. This CDR3 is CASSLEAGTSYEQYF.

The chain has TRBV18 and TRBJ2-7; TCRdb selects TRBD1, and the lack of DNA leaves this call unchecked. This CDR3 contains 15 residues. CDR1 is KGHSH and CDR2 is LQKENI in the germline V gene. The chain's CDR3 is CASSDLTGGSYEQYF.

The chain employs TRBV5-1 and TRBJ2-3. The CDR3 sequence is 13 residues long. Germline CDR1 SGHRS, CDR2 YFSETQ. The CDR3 sequence: CASSPVGTDTQYF.

The V call is TRBV2, the J call TRBJ1-4. From germline, CDR1 is SNHLY and CDR2 FYNNEI. There are 14 residues in the CDR3. CDR3 residues: CASYGVATNEKLFF.